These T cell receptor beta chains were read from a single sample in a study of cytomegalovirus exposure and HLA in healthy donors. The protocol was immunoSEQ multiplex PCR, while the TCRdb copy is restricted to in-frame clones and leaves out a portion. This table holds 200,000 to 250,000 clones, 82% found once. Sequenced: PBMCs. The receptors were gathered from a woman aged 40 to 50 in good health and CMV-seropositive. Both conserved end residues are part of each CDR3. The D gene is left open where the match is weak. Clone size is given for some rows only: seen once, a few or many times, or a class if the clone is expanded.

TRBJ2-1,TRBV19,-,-,CASSIPFSDEQFF
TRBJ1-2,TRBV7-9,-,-,CASSLRQGRYGYTF
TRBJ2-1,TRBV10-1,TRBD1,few,CASSEPRQGRLF
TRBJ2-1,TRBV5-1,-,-,CASSLGESSYNEQFF
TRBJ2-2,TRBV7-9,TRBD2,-,CASRGLAANTGELFF
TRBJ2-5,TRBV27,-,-,CASRGGAETQYF
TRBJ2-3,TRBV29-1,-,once,CSVDPGDTQYF
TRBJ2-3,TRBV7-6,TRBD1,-,CASSPYQGAVADTQYF
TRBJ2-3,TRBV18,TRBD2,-,CASSQRTSGGKADTQYF
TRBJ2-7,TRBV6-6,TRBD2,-,CASSYRGLSDEQYF
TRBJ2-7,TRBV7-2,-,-,CASSPLGGAFYEQYF
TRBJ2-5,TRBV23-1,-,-,CASTSRRQETQYF
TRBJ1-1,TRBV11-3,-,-,CASSFSELMNTEAFF
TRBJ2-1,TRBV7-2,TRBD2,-,CASSLVAGVNNEQFF
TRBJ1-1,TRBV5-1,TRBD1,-,CASSSPGTGINTEAFF
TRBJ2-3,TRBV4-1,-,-,CASSPGVDTQYF
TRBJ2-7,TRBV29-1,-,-,CSVREVEQYF
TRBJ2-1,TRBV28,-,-,CASSFPGVRNEQFF
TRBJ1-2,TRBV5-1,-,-,CASSSRTRRYGYTF
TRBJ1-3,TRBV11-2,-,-,CASSLNRAGRTGNTIYF
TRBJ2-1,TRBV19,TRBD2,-,CASSLTTSGRTYNEQFF
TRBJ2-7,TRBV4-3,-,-,CASSQAGGEQYF
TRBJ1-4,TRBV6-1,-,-,CASSLDTLNEKLFF
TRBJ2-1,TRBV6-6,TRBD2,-,CASSPLAGIYNEQFF